Below, 21 T cell receptor beta chains from the same sample are listed, as sequenced in a study of T cell repertoires in cytomegalovirus infection. TCRdb recomputed calls from the reads with MiXCR, one row per CDR3 protein. The data show some 150,000 distinct CDR3 sequences, 5% to 6.5% seen once. Sequenced material: PBMCs. These TCRs come from a human donor in good health (CMV status not recorded). Some clones in this sample may be carry-over from other donors' samples.

This clonotype was seen only a few times. The chain uses TRBV18 and TRBJ2-7; D tentatively reads TRBD1 or TRBD2 (5 bases each). Between the trimmed V and J ends, which lost 1 base and 7 bases, there was a span of 14 bases. The germline gives CDR1 KGHSH, CDR2 LQKENI. The CDR3 consists of 14 residues. CDR3 in amino acids: CASSPQGTAPEQYF. The CDR3, as DNA: TGTGCCAGCTCACCACAAGGGACGGCTCCAGAGCAGTACTTC.

This clonotype occurred many times. The chain uses TRBV7-2 and TRBJ2-1; TRBD2 aligns across 12 bases. CDR3 size: 15 residues. The germline V gene has CDR1 SGHTA and CDR2 FQGNSA. The V gene end was trimmed by 5 bases and the J gene end by 4 bases; junction bases not matched to a gene: 3. The CDR3 DNA reads as TGTGCCAGCAGCCCAGGGACTAGCGGGTACAATGAGCAGTTCTTC. This codes for CASSPGTSGYNEQFF. Full variable domain (missing parts from reference TRBV7-2 and TRBJ2-1): GAGVSQSPSNKVTEKGKDVELRCDPISGHTALYWYRQSLGQGLEFLIYFQGNSAPDKSGLPSDRFSAERTGGSVSTLTIQRTQQEDSAVYLCASSPGTSGYNEQFFGPGTRLTVL.

This clonotype was found many times. The chain combines TRBV5-1 with TRBJ1-5; D is uncertain. Per the germline V gene, CDR1 is SGHRS and CDR2 is YFSETQ. The CDR3 contains 14 residues. V was cut by 2 bases and J by 7 bases, with 13 bases left in between. CDR3 sequence (DNA): TGCGCCAGCAGCTTTGATTCGGTACCGCAGCCCCAGCATTTT. Translated: CASSFDSVPQPQHF.

J is TRBJ1-1 and V is TRBV5-1, with D perhaps matching TRBD1 (5 bases). The CDR3 is 14 amino acids. CDR1 and CDR2 from the germline V gene are SGHRS and YFSETQ. Trimming removed 4 bases from V and 1 base from J, with 11 bases in between. Here the CDR3 reads CASSVLGPNTEAFF. DNA for the CDR3: TGCGCCAGCAGCGTCCTGGGACCGAACACTGAAGCTTTCTTT.

The table lists this clonotype with many counts. The rearrangement uses TRBV5-1 and TRBJ2-6; a weak D match, TRBD1 (6 bases). The V end was cut by 4 bases, the J end by 0 bases, with 17 bases between. The CDR3 length is 18 residues. Looked up from germline, CDR1 is SGHRS and CDR2 is YFSETQ. In nucleotides, the CDR3 is TGCGCCAGCAGCCATCGGACAGTCCGAGACTCTGGGGCCAACGTCCTGACTTTC. The encoded protein is CASSHRTVRDSGANVLTF.

This clonotype was seen at least ten times. The chain carries TRBV7-3 and TRBJ1-2; perhaps TRBD1 as D (5 bases). V was shortened by 0 bases and J by 8 bases, with 16 bases between the two germline ends. The CDR3 consists of 15 residues. The germline gives CDR1 SGHTA, CDR2 FQGTGA. CDR3 coding DNA: TGTGCCAGCAGCTTAACCCCGGGGACTGGAGAGGGCTACACCTTC. This encodes CASSLTPGTGEGYTF.

At least ten counts were recorded for this clonotype. This sequence joins TRBV7-2 and TRBJ1-4, with D tentatively TRBD1 (5 bases). The CDR3 is made up of 15 amino acids. V gave up 5 bases and J gave up 6 bases, with 16 bases separating them. Germline assignment: CDR1 SGHTA and CDR2 FQGNSA. CDR3 in amino acids: CASSLIGDGDEKLFF. In DNA form, the CDR3 reads TGTGCCAGCAGCCTCATAGGGGACGGAGATGAAAAACTGTTTTTT.

In its sample, this clonotype was seen a few times. The CDR3 coding sequence is TGTGCCAGCAGCGTCTTTCCAGGGGCCCCTGATTCACCCCTCCACTTT. It encodes CASSVFPGAPDSPLHF. This sequence joins TRBV9 and TRBJ1-6, with D perhaps matching TRBD1 (6 bases). The CDR3 runs to 16 residues. Germline V lookup: CDR1 SGDLS, CDR2 YYNGEE. The germline V and J ends were trimmed by 2 bases and 8 bases, with 17 bases remaining between them.

In this sample, this clonotype turned up many times. This rearrangement joins TRBV28 to TRBJ2-7; the match to TRBD1 covers 8 bases. The CDR3 covers 16 residues. Germline lookup yields CDR1 MDHEN and CDR2 SYDVKM. After removal of 6 bases from V and 2 bases from J, the junction contained 12 bases not matched to a gene. CDR3 loop: CASSPHRDRLTYEQYF. The CDR3 DNA is TGTGCCAGCAGCCCCCACCGGGACAGGTTGACCTACGAGCAGTACTTC.

This clonotype came up many times. The chain combines TRBV28 with TRBJ1-6, with TRBD1 matching 7 bases. Germline V gene sequence: CDR1 MDHEN, CDR2 SYDVKM. This CDR3 spans 14 amino acids. With V trimmed by 1 base and J by 10 bases, 4 bases remained unmatched. CDR3 sequence (DNA): TGTGCCAGCAGTTTATCGACAGGGCACTCACCCCTCCACTTT. This codes for CASSLSTGHSPLHF.

This clonotype occurred many times. The genes are TRBV11-2 and TRBJ2-7; 10 positions agree with TRBD1. Germline CDR1 SGHAT, CDR2 FQNNGV. The CDR3 loop spans 17 amino acids. The ends lost 1 base at V and 3 bases at J; junction bases unmatched: 9. CDR3 DNA: TGTGCCAGCAGCTTAGTCCCGGGACAGGGGTTTGTCTACGAGCAGTACTTC. As protein: CASSLVPGQGFVYEQYF.

Remarks on this clonotype: Likely a read error: the CDR3 ends without its conserved phenylalanine or tryptophan. The chain has TRBV19 and TRBJ2-7; TRBD1 agrees at 7 bases. There are 14 residues in the CDR3. Germline V lookup: CDR1 LNHDA, CDR2 SQIVND (reference sequence). The ends lost 2 bases at V and 4 bases at J; junction bases unmatched: 5. For the CDR3, the DNA is TGTGCCAGTAGTATACGGGCAGGGGGATACGAGCAGTACTCC. This sequence encodes CASSIRAGGYEQYS.

This clonotype appeared many times. The genes are TRBV10-3 and TRBJ2-7; 9 bases map to TRBD2. V lost 4 bases to trimming and J lost 3 bases; unmatched junction nucleotides: 13. This CDR3 comprises 17 residues. CDR1 is ENHRY and CDR2 is SYGVKD in the germline V gene. This CDR3 reads CAISVRPRGGSIYEQYF. In DNA, the CDR3 is TGTGCCATCAGTGTTCGCCCGCGGGGGGGATCAATCTACGAGCAGTACTTC.

This clonotype came up many times. The chain joins TRBV5-1 to TRBJ2-1; 16 bases match TRBD2. The CDR3 loop spans 16 amino acids. CDR1 and CDR2 from the germline V gene are SGHRS and YFSETQ. The V segment lost 4 bases and the J segment 7 bases; nucleotides outside the gene matches: 5. CDR3 in amino acids: CASSPGLAGGLNEQFF. CDR3 nucleotide sequence: TGCGCCAGCAGCCCGGGACTAGCGGGGGGGCTAAATGAGCAGTTCTTC.

This clonotype has a handful of counts. V is TRBV20-1 and J is TRBJ1-2, with 7 bases lining up with TRBD1. V was clipped by 3 bases and J by 8 bases; unmatched bases: 12. This CDR3 has 14 amino acids. Germline values: CDR1 DFQATT, CDR2 SNEGSKA (reference sequence). The CDR3 sequence: CSARERQGMWGYTF. In nucleotides, the CDR3 is TGCAGTGCTAGGGAGCGACAGGGAATGTGGGGCTACACCTTC.

The chain uses TRBV7-8 and TRBJ2-1; perhaps TRBD2 as D (6 bases). Germline CDR1 is SGHVS and CDR2 is FQNEAQ. This CDR3 has 17 residues. V was trimmed by 2 bases and J by 10 bases, leaving 24 bases between them. The CDR3 DNA reads TGTGCCAGCAGCTTACAGCCGGGACTCCCCGTACCAGAGGAGCAGTTCTTC. The encoded protein is CASSLQPGLPVPEEQFF.

The gene calls are TRBV4-2 and TRBJ1-1, with D perhaps matching TRBD1 (6 bases). Germline V gene sequence: CDR1 LGHNA, CDR2 YNFKEQ. The CDR3 consists of 16 residues. V was cut by 2 bases and J by 8 bases, with 21 bases left in between. The CDR3 DNA follows: TGTGCCAGCAGCCAAATGCCTGGGCGGGGGCGCAGGGAAGCTTTCTTT. This translates into CASSQMPGRGRREAFF.

This clonotype was counted many times. V usage is TRBV7-9 and J usage is TRBJ2-2; a possible D gene is TRBD1 (6 bases). The CDR3 sequence is 17 residues long. Germline CDR1 SEHNR, CDR2 FQNEAQ (reference sequence). Between the trimmed V and J ends, which lost 5 bases and 1 base, there was a span of 17 bases. CDR3 in DNA: TGTGCCAGCAGCGGGGCTCCGGGACACCAGAACACCGGGGAGCTGTTTTTT. This codes for CASSGAPGHQNTGELFF.

This clonotype came up many times. The V call is TRBV6-2 or TRBV6-3, the J call TRBJ2-5; D possibly uses TRBD1 or TRBD2 (5 bases each). V was cut by 2 bases and J by 5 bases, with 12 bases left in between. This CDR3 spans 14 amino acids. Germline V gene lookup returns CDR1 MNHEY and CDR2 SVGEGT. The CDR3 loop is CASSYSQGGETQYF. For the CDR3, the DNA is TGTGCCAGCAGTTACAGTCAGGGCGGGGAGACCCAGTACTTC.

This clonotype came up many times. This chain uses TRBV7-2 with TRBJ2-7; 7 nucleotides align to TRBD2. Germline CDR1 is SGHTA and CDR2 is FQGNSA. Germline trimming cut 5 bases from V and 4 bases from J; bases unmatched to any gene: 14. The CDR3 contains 16 residues. The CDR3 DNA is TGTGCCAGCAGCCCCCTGGGGAGGGATCCAGCATACGAGCAGTACTTC. Translating it yields CASSPLGRDPAYEQYF.

This clonotype was picked up many times. The gene calls are TRBV7-2 and TRBJ2-5, with 10 bases identical to TRBD2. The germline gives CDR1 SGHTA, CDR2 FQGNSA. The CDR3 has 15 residues. V was clipped by 2 bases and J by 1 base; unmatched bases: 1. The CDR3 DNA reads TGTGCCAGCAGCTTACAGCGGGGGGGCCAAGAGACCCAGTACTTC. This gives the protein CASSLQRGGQETQYF.